These T cell receptor beta chains were read from a single sample in a study of blood T cell repertoires in COVID-19. The protocol was immunoSEQ multiplex PCR, while the TCRdb copy is restricted to in-frame clones and leaves out a portion. The sample shows around 290,000 clones, around 90% of them seen only once. The sequenced material came from PBMCs or T cells enriched from blood (not recorded which). All receptors come from a woman aged 40-49 years who had recovered from COVID-19. The CDR3 runs from the conserved cysteine through the conserved F or W. The D gene is left open where the match is weak. Clone size, where shown, is once, few, many, or a class for clones that have expanded.

d_call: TRBD2; clone_size: .; cdr3_length: 16; v_call: TRBV7-9; j_call: TRBJ2-1; cdr3_nt: TGTGCCAGCAGCTTGTCCGGGACTAGCGGCTACAATGAGCAGTTCTTC; cdr3_aa: CASSLSGTSGYNEQFF
d_call: .; clone_size: .; cdr3_length: 15; v_call: TRBV5-1; j_call: TRBJ2-3; cdr3_nt: TGCGCCAGCAGCTTGTGGGACTCTGGCACAGATACGCAGTATTTT; cdr3_aa: CASSLWDSGTDTQYF
d_call: .; clone_size: .; cdr3_length: 14; v_call: TRBV25-1; j_call: TRBJ1-3; cdr3_nt: TGTGCCAGCAGTGTGTCAGGGGAGACAAACACCATATATTTT; cdr3_aa: CASSVSGETNTIYF
d_call: TRBD1; clone_size: few; cdr3_length: 13; v_call: TRBV6-5; j_call: TRBJ2-7; cdr3_nt: TGTGCCAGCAGCCCCGGGACAGCCTACGAGCAGTACTTC; cdr3_aa: CASSPGTAYEQYF
d_call: TRBD2; clone_size: .; cdr3_length: 16; v_call: TRBV5-1; j_call: TRBJ2-2; cdr3_nt: TGCGCCAGCAGCTTTGGGGGGGTTTCGAACACCGGGGAGCTGTTTTTT; cdr3_aa: CASSFGGVSNTGELFF
d_call: TRBD2; clone_size: .; cdr3_length: 15; v_call: TRBV9; j_call: TRBJ2-1; cdr3_nt: TGTGCCAGCAGCGTGGGCGGGAGGGAATACAATGAGCAGTTCTTC; cdr3_aa: CASSVGGREYNEQFF
d_call: TRBD1; clone_size: .; cdr3_length: 14; v_call: TRBV18; j_call: TRBJ2-1; cdr3_nt: TGTGCCAGCTCTCCCCGACAGGGGTACAATGAGCAGTTCTTC; cdr3_aa: CASSPRQGYNEQFF
d_call: .; clone_size: .; cdr3_length: 15; v_call: TRBV9; j_call: TRBJ2-2; cdr3_nt: TGTGCCAGCAGCGTAGCGGGAGCGGTCACCGGGGAGCTGTTTTTT; cdr3_aa: CASSVAGAVTGELFF
d_call: .; clone_size: .; cdr3_length: 14; v_call: TRBV5-1; j_call: TRBJ1-2; cdr3_nt: TGCGCCAGCGGAGGTACCAGGGGCAACTATGGCTACACCTTC; cdr3_aa: CASGGTRGNYGYTF
d_call: TRBD1; clone_size: .; cdr3_length: 12; v_call: TRBV19; j_call: TRBJ1-6; cdr3_nt: TGTGCCAGCAGGGACAGGGGGTCACCCCTCCACTTT; cdr3_aa: CASRDRGSPLHF
d_call: .; clone_size: .; cdr3_length: 14; v_call: TRBV7-2; j_call: TRBJ1-2; cdr3_nt: TGTGCCAGCAGCTTAGGTGGCCTCAACTATGGCTACACCTTC; cdr3_aa: CASSLGGLNYGYTF
d_call: TRBD2; clone_size: .; cdr3_length: 18; v_call: TRBV3-1/TRBV3-2; j_call: TRBJ2-7; cdr3_nt: TGTGCCAGCAGCCCCCCAGGCGGGCTAGCGGGGGGTCCCTACGAGCAGTACTTC; cdr3_aa: CASSPPGGLAGGPYEQYF
d_call: TRBD2; clone_size: .; cdr3_length: 14; v_call: TRBV30; j_call: TRBJ2-3; cdr3_nt: TGTGCCTGGAAACTAGCGGTGTACACAGATACGCAGTATTTT; cdr3_aa: CAWKLAVYTDTQYF
d_call: .; clone_size: .; cdr3_length: 16; v_call: TRBV4-1; j_call: TRBJ1-4; cdr3_nt: TGCGCCAGCAGCCAGACGGGCCTCGGAGCGGGTGAAAAACTGTTTTTT; cdr3_aa: CASSQTGLGAGEKLFF
d_call: .; clone_size: .; cdr3_length: 18; v_call: TRBV11-2; j_call: TRBJ1-4; cdr3_nt: TGTGCCAGCAGCTTAGATCCCTTACAGGTTGCAACTAATGAAAAACTGTTTTTT; cdr3_aa: CASSLDPLQVATNEKLFF
d_call: TRBD2; clone_size: .; cdr3_length: 16; v_call: TRBV28; j_call: TRBJ2-1; cdr3_nt: TGTGCCAGCAGTATCCAGCGGGGGGGTTCCTACAATGAGCAGTTCTTC; cdr3_aa: CASSIQRGGSYNEQFF
d_call: .; clone_size: .; cdr3_length: 15; v_call: TRBV5-1; j_call: TRBJ2-2; cdr3_nt: TGCGCCAGCAGCTTGGGGGAGGCAGGGACCGGGGAGCTGTTTTTT; cdr3_aa: CASSLGEAGTGELFF
d_call: TRBD1; clone_size: .; cdr3_length: 14; v_call: TRBV29-1; j_call: TRBJ1-2; cdr3_nt: TGCAGCGGGGGACAGGGGGCCCTCGGGTATGGCTACACCTTC; cdr3_aa: CSGGQGALGYGYTF
d_call: TRBD1; clone_size: .; cdr3_length: 16; v_call: TRBV5-6; j_call: TRBJ1-2; cdr3_nt: TGTGCCAGCAGCTTACGGACAGGAAACTTTAACTATGGCTACACCTTC; cdr3_aa: CASSLRTGNFNYGYTF
d_call: .; clone_size: .; cdr3_length: 14; v_call: TRBV5-1; j_call: TRBJ1-1; cdr3_nt: TGCGCCAGCAGGTATTCGGGAAAGGAGACTGAAGCTTTCTTT; cdr3_aa: CASRYSGKETEAFF
d_call: .; clone_size: .; cdr3_length: 16; v_call: TRBV19; j_call: TRBJ1-1; cdr3_nt: TGTGCCAGTAGTAACTCCCTGACGGGGGGGGACACTGAAGCTTTCTTT; cdr3_aa: CASSNSLTGGDTEAFF
d_call: TRBD1; clone_size: once; cdr3_length: 12; v_call: TRBV2; j_call: TRBJ1-3; cdr3_nt: TGTGCCAGCAGGGACAGGTCGGACACCATATATTTT; cdr3_aa: CASRDRSDTIYF
d_call: TRBD2; clone_size: .; cdr3_length: 15; v_call: TRBV7-2; j_call: TRBJ2-2; cdr3_nt: TGTGCCAGCCAAATAGCGGGAGCTCTCACCGGGGAGCTGTTTTTT; cdr3_aa: CASQIAGALTGELFF
d_call: .; clone_size: .; cdr3_length: 16; v_call: TRBV6-5; j_call: TRBJ1-1; cdr3_nt: TGTGCCAGCAGTTACTCGTGGCCGGGTATGAACACTGAAGCTTTCTTT; cdr3_aa: CASSYSWPGMNTEAFF
d_call: .; clone_size: .; cdr3_length: 13; v_call: TRBV19; j_call: TRBJ1-2; cdr3_nt: TGTGCCAGTAGTCCCGGGACTCACTATGGCTACACCTTC; cdr3_aa: CASSPGTHYGYTF
d_call: .; clone_size: once; cdr3_length: 17; v_call: TRBV9; j_call: TRBJ2-1; cdr3_nt: TGTGCCAGCAGCGTGGAGAGAGACAGGGAGGACTACAATGAGCAGTTCTTC; cdr3_aa: CASSVERDREDYNEQFF
d_call: .; clone_size: .; cdr3_length: 13; v_call: TRBV30; j_call: TRBJ1-1; cdr3_nt: TGTGCCTGGAGTGTAAATTCTCCCACCGAGGCTTTCTTT; cdr3_aa: CAWSVNSPTEAFF
d_call: TRBD1; clone_size: .; cdr3_length: 14; v_call: TRBV19; j_call: TRBJ2-7; cdr3_nt: TGTGCCAGTAGTACCGATGGGACAGTCTACGAGCAGTACTTC; cdr3_aa: CASSTDGTVYEQYF
d_call: TRBD1; clone_size: .; cdr3_length: 13; v_call: TRBV9; j_call: TRBJ2-5; cdr3_nt: TGTGCCAGCAGCCCGGGACAGAGAGAGACCCAGTACTTC; cdr3_aa: CASSPGQRETQYF
d_call: TRBD1; clone_size: once; cdr3_length: 20; v_call: TRBV6-9; j_call: TRBJ2-7; cdr3_nt: TGTGCCAGCAGTTTTCCCGGTTTGGGACAGGAGGGACGTACAACCTACGAGCAGTACTTC; cdr3_aa: CASSFPGLGQEGRTTYEQYF
d_call: TRBD1; clone_size: .; cdr3_length: 15; v_call: TRBV5-6; j_call: TRBJ1-1; cdr3_nt: TGTGCCAGCAGCTTGTTTGCAGGGGGCTACACTGAAGCTTTCTTT; cdr3_aa: CASSLFAGGYTEAFF
d_call: TRBD1; clone_size: .; cdr3_length: 16; v_call: TRBV5-1; j_call: TRBJ1-1; cdr3_nt: TGCGCCAGCAGCTCGGGGACAGGGCCCTCGGGAGCTGAAGCTTTCTTT; cdr3_aa: CASSSGTGPSGAEAFF
d_call: TRBD1; clone_size: .; cdr3_length: 17; v_call: TRBV19; j_call: TRBJ1-5; cdr3_nt: TGTGCCAGCCACCACCCGGGGGCAGGGGGCAGGGGGCAGCCCCAGCATTTT; cdr3_aa: CASHHPGAGGRGQPQHF
d_call: .; clone_size: .; cdr3_length: 11; v_call: TRBV2; j_call: TRBJ1-1; cdr3_nt: TGTGCCAGCTTCGTCCACACTGAAGCTTTCTTT; cdr3_aa: CASFVHTEAFF
d_call: .; clone_size: .; cdr3_length: 13; v_call: TRBV25-1; j_call: TRBJ2-1; cdr3_nt: TGTGCCAGCAGTGAACCGGGCTACAATGAGCAGTTCTTC; cdr3_aa: CASSEPGYNEQFF
d_call: .; clone_size: .; cdr3_length: 14; v_call: TRBV7-9; j_call: TRBJ1-2; cdr3_nt: TGTGCCAGCAGCTTTTCAGGGTTGGACTATGGCTACACCTTC; cdr3_aa: CASSFSGLDYGYTF
d_call: TRBD1; clone_size: once; cdr3_length: 14; v_call: TRBV19; j_call: TRBJ1-2; cdr3_nt: TGTGCCAGTAGTATAGGGACAGGGAACTATGGCTACACCTTC; cdr3_aa: CASSIGTGNYGYTF
d_call: .; clone_size: once; cdr3_length: 14; v_call: TRBV7-9; j_call: TRBJ1-6; cdr3_nt: TGTGCCAGCAGCCTACCTGGGCAGTCCTCACCCCTCCACTTT; cdr3_aa: CASSLPGQSSPLHF
d_call: TRBD1; clone_size: .; cdr3_length: 14; v_call: TRBV19; j_call: TRBJ1-5; cdr3_nt: TGTGCCAGTACCCTAGGGACAGGCAATCAGCCCCAGCATTTT; cdr3_aa: CASTLGTGNQPQHF
d_call: .; clone_size: .; cdr3_length: 12; v_call: TRBV6-1; j_call: TRBJ1-2; cdr3_nt: TGTGCCAGCAGTGAGGGCCAGCTTGGCTACACCTTC; cdr3_aa: CASSEGQLGYTF
d_call: TRBD1; clone_size: .; cdr3_length: 11; v_call: TRBV6-5; j_call: TRBJ1-1; cdr3_nt: TGTGCCAGCAGTCTACAGGGGGAAGCTTTCTTT; cdr3_aa: CASSLQGEAFF
d_call: TRBD1; clone_size: .; cdr3_length: 16; v_call: TRBV7-9; j_call: TRBJ2-3; cdr3_nt: TGTGCCAGCAGCCCGAAAGGGACAGGGAATCCAGATACGCAGTATTTT; cdr3_aa: CASSPKGTGNPDTQYF
d_call: TRBD1; clone_size: .; cdr3_length: 13; v_call: TRBV7-9; j_call: TRBJ2-1; cdr3_nt: TGTGCCGGGACAGAATATTCCTACAATGAGCAGTTCTTC; cdr3_aa: CAGTEYSYNEQFF
d_call: TRBD1; clone_size: .; cdr3_length: 16; v_call: TRBV5-1; j_call: TRBJ1-5; cdr3_nt: TGCGCCAGCAGCTTGGGGACAGGGGGCTGGGGACAGCCCCAGCATTTT; cdr3_aa: CASSLGTGGWGQPQHF
d_call: .; clone_size: .; cdr3_length: 13; v_call: TRBV30; j_call: TRBJ2-7; cdr3_nt: TGTGCCTGGAAGGAAGACTCTTTCTACGAGCAGTACTTC; cdr3_aa: CAWKEDSFYEQYF
d_call: .; clone_size: once; cdr3_length: 14; v_call: TRBV11-2; j_call: TRBJ1-2; cdr3_nt: TGTGCCAGCAGCTTAGGGAACAGGAACTATGGCTACACCTTC; cdr3_aa: CASSLGNRNYGYTF
d_call: TRBD1; clone_size: many; cdr3_length: 16; v_call: TRBV19; j_call: TRBJ1-1; cdr3_nt: TGTGCCAGTAGCCCCAGGGGGCGCATCCTCGACACTGAAGCTTTCTTT; cdr3_aa: CASSPRGRILDTEAFF
d_call: TRBD1; clone_size: .; cdr3_length: 13; v_call: TRBV6-1; j_call: TRBJ1-2; cdr3_nt: TGTGCCAGCAGTGAAGTACAGGGGGCAGGCTACACCTTC; cdr3_aa: CASSEVQGAGYTF
d_call: TRBD1; clone_size: .; cdr3_length: 17; v_call: TRBV5-1; j_call: TRBJ2-1; cdr3_nt: TGCGCCAGCAGCCGCATTCGCCCGGGACAGGGCCTAAATGAGCAGTTCTTC; cdr3_aa: CASSRIRPGQGLNEQFF
d_call: .; clone_size: .; cdr3_length: 15; v_call: TRBV19; j_call: TRBJ1-5; cdr3_nt: TGTGCCAGTAGCAGTCAGCGATATAGCAATCAGCCCCAGCATTTT; cdr3_aa: CASSSQRYSNQPQHF
d_call: .; clone_size: .; cdr3_length: 15; v_call: TRBV30; j_call: TRBJ1-6; cdr3_nt: TGTGCCTGGAGGCAACGAGGGGGGGCTGAGTCACCCCTCCACTTT; cdr3_aa: CAWRQRGGAESPLHF
d_call: TRBD2; clone_size: .; cdr3_length: 15; v_call: TRBV9; j_call: TRBJ2-1; cdr3_nt: TGTGCCAGCAGTCAAGGGACTAGCGCCTACAATGAGCAGTTCTTC; cdr3_aa: CASSQGTSAYNEQFF